The rows below give T cell receptor beta chains drawn from one sample of a study of blood T cell repertoires in COVID-19. The assay was immunoSEQ multiplex PCR, and TCRdb's table has in-frame clones only and misses some. The sample lists under 200,000 clones, about 85% occurring once. Sample: PBMCs or T cells enriched from blood (not recorded which). Receptors originate from a woman in her thirties or forties in a cohort exposed to, infected with or recovered from COVID-19 (not recorded which). Each CDR3 is given with its conserved first and last residue. The order of the fields is V gene, clone size, J gene, D gene, CDR3 DNA, CDR3 protein. D genes are given only for firm matches. Clone size, where shown, is once, few, many, or a class for clones that have expanded.

v_gene: TRBV4-2
abundance: .
j_gene: TRBJ2-3
d_gene: .
CDR3nt: TGTGCCAGCAGCCAAGCGAAGAGAGACACAGATACGCAGTATTTT
CDR3aa: CASSQAKRDTDTQYF

v_gene: TRBV5-1
abundance: .
j_gene: TRBJ1-2
d_gene: TRBD1
CDR3nt: TGCGCCAGCAGCGTGGACAGGTATAACTATGGCTACACCTTC
CDR3aa: CASSVDRYNYGYTF

v_gene: TRBV11-3
abundance: .
j_gene: TRBJ1-1
d_gene: .
CDR3nt: TGTGCCAGCAGCTTAGTTCTTCTGCTCGCGAGGAACACTGAAGCTTTCTTT
CDR3aa: CASSLVLLLARNTEAFF

v_gene: TRBV7-9
abundance: .
j_gene: TRBJ1-1
d_gene: .
CDR3nt: TGTGCCAGCAGCTTCCTCAGGGGAATGAACACTGAAGCTTTCTTT
CDR3aa: CASSFLRGMNTEAFF

v_gene: TRBV29-1
abundance: once
j_gene: TRBJ2-1
d_gene: .
CDR3nt: TGCAGCTTCATGGGCACCCAAGGTAATGAGCAGTTCTTC
CDR3aa: CSFMGTQGNEQFF

v_gene: TRBV3-1/TRBV3-2
abundance: .
j_gene: TRBJ2-2
d_gene: TRBD1
CDR3nt: TGTGCCACCGCGAGACAGGGAAACACCGGGGAGCTGTTTTTT
CDR3aa: CATARQGNTGELFF

v_gene: TRBV5-8
abundance: .
j_gene: TRBJ1-1
d_gene: .
CDR3nt: TGTGCCAGCAGTTCGGAGGGAGCGAACACTGAAGCTTTCTTT
CDR3aa: CASSSEGANTEAFF

v_gene: TRBV28
abundance: few
j_gene: TRBJ2-7
d_gene: .
CDR3nt: TGTGCCAGCAGCCCTCGGGCACCAGGGCCCTACGAGCAGTACTTC
CDR3aa: CASSPRAPGPYEQYF

v_gene: TRBV7-8
abundance: once
j_gene: TRBJ1-1
d_gene: .
CDR3nt: TGTGCCAGCAGCCGATACGACACCCCAGGGACTGAAGCTTTCTTT
CDR3aa: CASSRYDTPGTEAFF

v_gene: TRBV6-5
abundance: once
j_gene: TRBJ1-1
d_gene: TRBD1
CDR3nt: TGTGCCAGCTACAGGGGGCGCGGCACTGAAGCTTTCTTT
CDR3aa: CASYRGRGTEAFF

v_gene: TRBV23-1
abundance: once
j_gene: TRBJ2-2
d_gene: .
CDR3nt: TGCGCCAGCAGTCAATTGCCCAGGACCCAGGAGGACACCGGGGAGCTGTTTTTT
CDR3aa: CASSQLPRTQEDTGELFF

v_gene: TRBV6-8
abundance: .
j_gene: TRBJ1-2
d_gene: .
CDR3nt: TGTGCCAGCAGTTACTCCCCTTTACAGGTGTTCTATGGCTACACCTTC
CDR3aa: CASSYSPLQVFYGYTF

v_gene: TRBV7-9
abundance: once
j_gene: TRBJ1-4
d_gene: TRBD1
CDR3nt: TGTGCCAGCAGCTTAGAAAAGGGGACAGCCGGAAAGAGAAAACTGTTTTTT
CDR3aa: CASSLEKGTAGKRKLFF

v_gene: TRBV7-9
abundance: .
j_gene: TRBJ1-2
d_gene: TRBD1
CDR3nt: TGTGCCAGCGGGGGACAGGACTATGGCTACACCTTC
CDR3aa: CASGGQDYGYTF

v_gene: TRBV27
abundance: .
j_gene: TRBJ2-7
d_gene: TRBD1
CDR3nt: TGTGCCAGCCGTCCAGGGGGCCAATACGAGCAGTACTTC
CDR3aa: CASRPGGQYEQYF

v_gene: TRBV19
abundance: once
j_gene: TRBJ2-2
d_gene: TRBD1
CDR3nt: TGTGCCAGTAGTCCCAGATTCCGGGACAGGGAACTCCCCGGGGAGCTGTTTTTT
CDR3aa: CASSPRFRDRELPGELFF

v_gene: TRBV4-2
abundance: .
j_gene: TRBJ1-1
d_gene: .
CDR3nt: TGTGCCAGCAGCCAAGACTACGAGAGCGGGGAACTTAATACTGAAGCTTTCTTT
CDR3aa: CASSQDYESGELNTEAFF

v_gene: TRBV28
abundance: .
j_gene: TRBJ2-7
d_gene: .
CDR3nt: TGTGCCAGCAGTTTCCGACCCTCTAGCAGGAGGTTGGGTATCTACGAGCAGTACTTC
CDR3aa: CASSFRPSSRRLGIYEQYF

v_gene: TRBV7-9
abundance: .
j_gene: TRBJ2-7
d_gene: .
CDR3nt: TGTGCCAGCAGCTCCGAACAGGGTGGCGAGCAGTACTTC
CDR3aa: CASSSEQGGEQYF

v_gene: TRBV5-1
abundance: .
j_gene: TRBJ2-7
d_gene: .
CDR3nt: TGCGCCAGCAGCTTGGCAGGGGAGGGATACGAGCAGTACTTC
CDR3aa: CASSLAGEGYEQYF

v_gene: TRBV9
abundance: .
j_gene: TRBJ2-3
d_gene: .
CDR3nt: TGTGCCAGCAGCGTAGGCCCCGGTGGGGAGAGGGCAGATACGCAGTATTTT
CDR3aa: CASSVGPGGERADTQYF